The TCR beta chain described here comes from a study of blood T cell repertoires in COVID-19. Study in general: Sample material is recorded as cDNA or gDNA derived from T cells, B-cell-depleted T cells, or PBMCs.

V lost 2 bases, J lost 4 bases, and 9 bases lay in between. Germline-derived CDR1 and CDR2 are MDHEN and SYDVKM. This CDR3 region has 15 residues. In the source study's methods: It was from reference gene primer amplification that nucleated cell counts were estimated. TCRdb's copy holds only in-frame clones and misses some; the assay was immunoSEQ multiplex PCR. V and J calls and clone size come straight from that table; D and trimming were deduced from the DNA. The table has around 170,000 clones, 85% to 95% seen once. The sample was peripheral blood. This clonotype was obtained from a man between 50 and 59 years old with acute or convalescent COVID-19. V is TRBV28 and J is TRBJ2-6, with TRBD2 as a possible D gene (5 bases). CDR3 region: CASSLGGSGANVLTF. DNA of the CDR3: TGTGCCAGCAGTTTAGGAGGATCGGGGGCCAACGTCCTGACTTTC.